This T cell receptor beta chain was observed in a study of T cells expressing NK-cell markers. The TCR beta cDNA came from 5'RACE template switching with UMIs. From the 5' RACE reads, TCRdb lists one entry per CDR3 protein and no DNA. The record lists 300,000 to 450,000 distinct CDR3 sequences, of which the ten most abundant hold roughly 5.2%. This CDR3 has 17 residues. The germline V gene encodes CDR1 KGHDR and CDR2 SFDVKD. The rearrangement joins TRBV24-1 to TRBJ2-5; TCRdb gives TRBD1 as the D gene, but with no DNA this cannot be confirmed. The sample taken for sequencing was blood T cells: a sorted CD56 or NKG2C T cell subset, CD4+ or CD8+ T cells, or bulk PBMC T cells (not recorded which). This TCR was recovered from a man aged 18 to 69 in good health. CDR3 amino acids: CATSAGTGEHRQETQYF.